A single sample gave rise to the 29 T cell receptor beta chains below, sequenced in a study of T cells in Graves' hyperthyroidism and ophthalmopathy. Amplification of TCR beta CDR3 regions was performed using RNA transcripts as template. First-round RT-PCR of the TCR CDR3 relied on the HTBI primer set. TCRdb passed the multiplex PCR reads through MiXCR, listing each CDR3 protein once. The sample holds about 350,000 distinct CDR3 sequences, roughly 13% seen once. Sequencing was carried out using blood. These receptors all come from a woman aged 35 to 49 with Graves' ophthalmopathy.

This clonotype was seen a handful of times. The V gene is TRBV6-5, the J gene TRBJ1-6, with D uncertain. Germline V gene data show CDR1 as MNHEY and CDR2 as SVGAGI. V was pared by 2 bases and J by 6 bases, with 11 bases between. This CDR3 is built from 15 residues. CDR3 sequence reads: CASSYTRPGNSPLHF. CDR3 DNA: TGTGCCAGCAGTTACACCCGACCTGGTAATTCACCCCTCCACTTT.

This chain links TRBV12-3 or TRBV12-4 with TRBJ2-1, with TRBD2 matching 11 bases. The CDR3 has 22 residues. With V trimmed by 1 base and J by 3 bases, 20 bases remained unmatched. DNA for the CDR3: TGTGCCAGCAGTTTAGGAGTGAGAGGGGGACTAGCGGAAGGGCGGGTCTACAATGAGCAGTTCTTC. This gives the protein CASSLGVRGGLAEGRVYNEQFF.

In the case of this clonotype: This may stem from a read error, because a much larger clone lies one nucleotide away. The V call is TRBV20-1, the J call TRBJ1-2; TRBD1 agrees at 8 bases. Germline assignment: CDR1 DFQATT and CDR2 SNEGSKA (reference sequence). The CDR3 sequence is 11 residues long. The CDR3 sequence: CSAPTGDGYPF. The DNA of the CDR3 is TGCAGTGCCCCGACAGGGGATGGCTACCCCTTC.

The CDR3 DNA reads as TGTGCCAGCAGCCCTCGACAGGGCTCCTGGGGGGAGACCCAGTACTTC. Translated, it gives CASSPRQGSWGETQYF. The rearrangement links TRBV5-5 to TRBJ2-5; 7 nucleotides align to TRBD1. J gave up 5 bases and V 4 bases, and 14 bases lay outside the gene matches. The CDR3 extends over 16 amino acids. Germline V gene lookup returns CDR1 SGHKS and CDR2 YYEKEE (reference sequence).

This clonotype has ten or more counts. The chain is built from TRBV28 and TRBJ1-2; D gene ambiguous. Germline V lookup: CDR1 MDHEN, CDR2 SYDVKM. There are 13 residues in the CDR3. Trimming took off 1 base at V and 7 bases at J, with 10 bases between the two ends. DNA of the CDR3: TGTGCCAGCAGTTTATCCTCGGCGGGTGGCTACACCTTC. Translation: CASSLSSAGGYTF.

This clonotype came up many times. This chain uses TRBV10-3 with TRBJ1-2; D gene unclear. Deletions cut 3 bases from V and 4 bases from J, with 3 bases between. The CDR3 is 11 residues long. Germline CDR1 and CDR2: ENHRY and SYGVKD. The CDR3, as DNA: TGTGCCATCAGTGATGGCTATGGCTACACCTTC. It codes for CAISDGYGYTF.

The chain couples TRBV15 to TRBJ2-7; the match to TRBD1 covers 8 bases. CDR1 and CDR2 from the germline V gene are LNHNV and YYDKDF (reference sequence). This CDR3 comprises 14 residues. With 5 bases clipped from V and 4 bases from J, the junction kept 7 bases outside the gene matches. The CDR3 region is CATSEGQVGYEQYF. DNA of the CDR3: TGTGCCACCAGCGAGGGACAGGTTGGATACGAGCAGTACTTC.

This clonotype was counted ten times or more. The chain is built from TRBV5-6 and TRBJ2-1; TRBD1 aligns across 9 bases. The J segment lost 5 bases and the V segment lost 2 bases, leaving 8 bases of the junction unmatched. CDR3 length: 16 residues. Germline values: CDR1 SGHDT, CDR2 YYEEEE. The CDR3 region is CASSFTGTGIHNEQFF. CDR3 sequence (DNA): TGTGCCAGCAGCTTTACAGGGACAGGGATACACAATGAGCAGTTCTTC.

This clonotype was counted many times. V usage is TRBV25-1 and J usage is TRBJ1-2; no clear D. This CDR3 has 13 residues. CDR1 is MGHDK, CDR2 SYGVNS, per germline. V gave up 4 bases and J gave up 4 bases, with 10 bases separating them. The CDR3 DNA is TGTGCCAGCAGTGCCTCGGGGTTCTATGGCTACACCTTC. This codes for CASSASGFYGYTF.

This clonotype was seen a few times. The chain couples TRBV4-2 to TRBJ1-1; 8 bases line up with TRBD1. This CDR3 region has 17 residues. Germline assignment: CDR1 LGHNA and CDR2 YNFKEQ. The J segment lost 3 bases and the V segment lost 5 bases, leaving 14 bases of the junction unmatched. CDR3 sequence reads: CASSAMTGVASDTEAFF. As DNA, the CDR3 is TGTGCCAGCAGCGCCATGACAGGGGTGGCTTCTGACACTGAAGCTTTCTTT.

The chain couples TRBV7-9 to TRBJ2-1; D may be TRBD1 (5 bases). This CDR3 spans 15 amino acids. CDR1 SEHNR and CDR2 FQNEAQ come from the germline V gene (reference sequence). V was shortened by 1 base and J by 6 bases, with 13 bases between the two germline ends. CDR3 sequence (DNA): TGTGCCAGCAGCTTAGTACCTCCAGGGATCAATGAGCAGTTCTTC. Translating gives CASSLVPPGINEQFF. The full variable domain, in which reference TRBV7-9 and TRBJ2-1 provide the parts outside the CDR3, is DTGVSQNPRHKITKRGQNVTFRCDPISEHNRLYWYRQTLGQGPEFLTYFQNEAQLEKSRLLSDRFSAERPKGSFSTLEIQRTEQGDSAMYLCASSLVPPGINEQFFGPGTRLTVL.

This clonotype appeared once. This sequence joins TRBV28 and TRBJ1-4; the D gene is possibly TRBD1 (5 bases). Germline V gene sequence: CDR1 MDHEN, CDR2 SYDVKM. V dropped 5 bases and J dropped 8 bases, with 12 bases sitting between them. The CDR3 has 13 amino acids. DNA for the CDR3: TGTGCCAGCAGTAGCCGGGGCCGGGAAAAACTGTTTTTT. Translating gives CASSSRGREKLFF.

This clonotype has at least ten counts. The chain employs TRBV20-1 and TRBJ2-3; the match to TRBD2 covers 8 bases. The CDR3 covers 15 residues. The germline V gene has CDR1 DFQATT and CDR2 SNEGSKA (reference sequence). V gave up 3 bases and J gave up 4 bases; unmatched junction bases: 9. DNA for the CDR3: TGCAGTGCTAGCTCACGACTAGCGAACCCAGATACGCAGTATTTT. Protein product: CSASSRLANPDTQYF.

This clonotype was observed at least ten times. The chain joins TRBV3-1 to TRBJ2-1, with 14 bases lining up with TRBD2. Trimming cost V 4 bases and J 6 bases; bases outside gene matches: 5. The CDR3 has 16 residues. In germline, CDR1 is LGHDT, CDR2 YNNKEL (reference sequence). The CDR3 coding sequence is TGTGCCAGCAGCCCTCCGGGACTAGCGGGGGTCAATGAGCAGTTCTTC. Protein product: CASSPPGLAGVNEQFF.

V gene TRBV19 combines with J gene TRBJ2-2; D gene uncertain. The CDR3 runs 15 residues. V dropped 1 base and J dropped 0 bases, with 6 bases sitting between them. The germline V gene encodes CDR1 LNHDA and CDR2 SQIVND (reference sequence). The CDR3 reads CASSIVGTNTGELFF. CDR3 DNA sequence: TGTGCCAGTAGTATAGTAGGCACGAACACCGGGGAGCTGTTTTTT.

The CDR3 reads CSATAGTQETQYF. The CDR3 DNA reads as TGCAGTGCTACGGCGGGGACCCAAGAGACCCAGTACTTC. This chain uses TRBV20-1 with TRBJ2-5; TRBD2 might be the D (6 bases). Looked up from germline, CDR1 is DFQATT and CDR2 is SNEGSKA (reference sequence). Trimming stripped 4 bases from V and 1 base from J, with 10 bases between. The CDR3 is 13 residues long.

This clonotype was picked up one time. This rearrangement joins TRBV6-2 or TRBV6-3 to TRBJ1-4, with a weak D call TRBD1 (6 bases). V was clipped by 4 bases and J by 6 bases, with 15 bases between them. Germline loops: CDR1 MNHEY, CDR2 SVGEGT. This CDR3 has 15 residues. The CDR3: CASSSLDSYDEKLFF. In nucleotides, the CDR3 is TGTGCCAGCAGTTCCTTGGACAGTTATGATGAAAAACTGTTTTTT.

This clonotype has at least ten counts. J is TRBJ2-1 and V is TRBV6-1; tentative D call: TRBD2 (6 bases). CDR1 is MNHNS, CDR2 SASEGT, per germline. Trimming pared 5 bases from V and 0 bases from J, leaving 17 bases between. The CDR3 totals 17 residues. CDR3 amino acids: CASSPTGGVSSYNEQFF. The CDR3, as DNA: TGTGCCAGCAGTCCCACCGGCGGGGTCAGCTCCTACAATGAGCAGTTCTTC.

This clonotype was detected a few times. The J gene is TRBJ1-1, the V gene TRBV3-1; D not resolved. This CDR3 is 14 amino acids long. Germline V gives CDR1 LGHDT, CDR2 YNNKEL (reference sequence). The ends were cut back, 3 bases at V and 2 bases at J, with 10 bases in the middle. CDR3 loop: CASSHSGVNTEAFF. CDR3 DNA sequence: TGTGCCAGCAGCCACTCCGGGGTAAACACTGAAGCTTTCTTT.

The sample holds a few counts of this clonotype. The V call is TRBV10-3, the J call TRBJ2-7, with TRBD2 matching over 12 bases. This CDR3 comprises 13 residues. Trimming cost V 8 bases and J 7 bases; bases outside gene matches: 6. From germline, CDR1 is ENHRY and CDR2 SYGVKD. The CDR3 DNA follows: TGTGCCATCGCTAGCGGGGGGGCCGAAGAGCAGTACTTC. Its protein is CAIASGGAEEQYF.

In this sample, this clonotype turned up many times. This sequence joins TRBV28 and TRBJ2-1, with D hard to call. Trimming removed 2 bases at V and 8 bases at J, with 7 bases between. This CDR3 has 12 residues. Germline V CDR1 and CDR2: MDHEN, SYDVKM. For the CDR3, the DNA is TGTGCCAGCAGTTTACTGGCATATGAGCAGTTCTTC. This sequence encodes CASSLLAYEQFF.

This clonotype was counted ten times or more. The CDR3, as DNA: TGCAGCGTTGGGGTAGCGGTGGGACCCTACGAGCAGTACTTC. Its translation is CSVGVAVGPYEQYF. The chain recombines TRBV29-1 with TRBJ2-7, with D maybe TRBD2 (6 bases). CDR1 and CDR2 from the germline V gene are SQVTM and ANQGSEA. The CDR3 runs to 14 residues. V was shortened by 4 bases and J by 2 bases, with 15 bases between the two germline ends.

This clonotype has a handful of counts. The V gene is TRBV19, the J gene TRBJ2-7, with a weak D call TRBD1 (5 bases). Trimming left V 0 bases short and J 9 bases short, with 12 bases between. CDR1 is LNHDA and CDR2 is SQIVND in the germline V gene (reference sequence). The CDR3 runs 13 residues. In nucleotides, the CDR3 is TGTGCCAGTAGTATAGAAGGGGCGGCTGTGCAGTACTTC. Its translation: CASSIEGAAVQYF.

V usage is TRBV6-1 and J usage is TRBJ2-1; 14 nucleotides align to TRBD2. The CDR3 length is 17 residues. Germline assignment: CDR1 MNHNS and CDR2 SASEGT. Trimming removed 6 bases from V and 7 bases from J; junction bases left unmatched: 11. The CDR3 loop reads CASRGTGTSGRGNEQFF. The CDR3, as DNA: TGTGCCAGCAGGGGGACCGGGACTAGCGGGAGAGGGAATGAGCAGTTCTTC.

V and J are TRBV20-1 and TRBJ2-7, with D maybe TRBD1 (6 bases). The germline CDR1 and CDR2 sequences are DFQATT and SNEGSKA (reference sequence). V lost 6 bases, J lost 3 bases, and 18 bases lay in between. This CDR3 is 14 amino acids long. The CDR3 DNA reads TGCAGTGCCCTCCCCGGGACAACCAACTACGAGCAGTACTTC. Translated, it gives CSALPGTTNYEQYF.

This CDR3 reads CASSPLGGGQTGELFF. CDR3 DNA: TGTGCCAGCAGCCCGCTGGGCGGGGGACAAACCGGGGAGCTGTTTTTT. The chain joins TRBV6-2 or TRBV6-3 to TRBJ2-2; a possible D gene is TRBD2 (7 bases). Trimming pared 6 bases from V and 5 bases from J, leaving 19 bases between. The length of the CDR3 is 16 residues. Germline CDR1 and CDR2: MNHEY and SVGEGT.

This clonotype has at least ten counts. The rearrangement joins TRBV20-1 to TRBJ2-7; D is perhaps TRBD1 (5 bases). The CDR3 is 14 residues long. Trimming left V 5 bases short and J 5 bases short, with 19 bases between. Germline CDR1 DFQATT, CDR2 SNEGSKA (reference sequence). CDR3 amino acids: CSADKQEYPHEQYF. In DNA form, the CDR3 reads TGCAGTGCTGACAAACAGGAATACCCCCACGAGCAGTACTTC.

V gene TRBV20-1 combines with J gene TRBJ1-4; no firm D call. The CDR3 contains 11 residues. Germline lookup yields CDR1 DFQATT and CDR2 SNEGSKA (reference sequence). V was shortened by 5 bases and J by 3 bases, with 4 bases between the two germline ends. In nucleotides, the CDR3 is TGCAGTGCTGGCCCTAATGAAAAACTGTTTTTT. Protein product: CSAGPNEKLFF.

The table lists this clonotype with many counts. The rearrangement links TRBV28 to TRBJ2-1; 10 bases match TRBD2. The CDR3 contains 16 residues. The V and J ends lost 5 bases and 5 bases, in that order; junction bases with no gene match: 9. Germline V gives CDR1 MDHEN, CDR2 SYDVKM. The CDR3 sequence is CASSPTSGAHHNEQFF. DNA for the CDR3: TGTGCCAGCAGTCCCACTAGCGGGGCTCACCACAATGAGCAGTTCTTC.